The rows below give T cell receptor beta chains drawn from one sample of a study of OX40 agonist ivuxolimab in advanced cancers. Some clones are missing from TCRdb's copy, which holds only in-frame ones; the method was immunoSEQ multiplex PCR. This sample yields more than 50,000 clones, of which 75% to 85% are seen a single time; approximately 2.3% belongs to the top ten. Source: CD4+ or CD8+ T cells sorted from blood, taken in a trial of the OX40 agonist ivuxolimab. Source of these receptors: an adult with an advanced solid tumor such as melanoma, head and neck, liver or kidney cancer. CDR3s include the opening cysteine and the closing phenylalanine or tryptophan. The D gene is left open where the match is weak. Size is stated for part of the rows, as once, few or many counts, or as a class when the clone is expanded.

>TRBV5-4|-|-|TRBJ2-5
CASSRPGQETQYF
TGTGCCAGCAGCCGCCCAGGCCAAGAGACCCAGTACTTC
>TRBV11-3|-|few|TRBJ2-3
CASSFGFGYTDTQYF
TGTGCCAGCAGCTTCGGCTTCGGTTACACAGATACGCAGTATTTT
>TRBV11-2|TRBD1|-|TRBJ1-3
CASSLQAQGAKGNTIYF
TGTGCCAGCAGCCTTCAGGCCCAGGGGGCTAAAGGAAACACCATATATTTT
>TRBV5-6|TRBD2|-|TRBJ2-3
CASSFSGGAATQYF
TGTGCCAGCAGCTTTAGCGGGGGGGCAGCTACGCAGTATTTT
>TRBV30|-|-|TRBJ1-6
CARQESSYNSPLHF
TGTGCCCGACAGGAAAGCTCCTATAATTCACCCCTCCACTTT
>TRBV5-4|-|-|TRBJ2-5
CASSPGTKEETQYF
TGTGCCAGCAGCCCCGGGACCAAAGAAGAGACCCAGTACTTC
>TRBV7-7|TRBD1|-|TRBJ2-5
CASSLGQGPETQYF
TGTGCCAGCAGCTTAGGACAGGGCCCGGAGACCCAGTACTTC
>TRBV7-2|TRBD2|-|TRBJ2-2
CASSLVSGRNTGELFF
TGTGCCAGCAGCTTAGTTAGCGGGAGAAACACCGGGGAGCTGTTTTTT
>TRBV4-3|-|-|TRBJ2-6
CASSQDPLTSGANVLTF
TGCGCCAGCAGCCAAGATCCATTGACTTCTGGGGCCAACGTCCTGACTTTC
>TRBV5-4|-|-|TRBJ2-6
CASSWATGPNSGANVLTF
TGTGCCAGCAGCTGGGCGACAGGCCCTAACTCTGGGGCCAACGTCCTGACTTTC
>TRBV19|-|-|TRBJ2-4
CASSIRLDQGKNIQYF
TGTGCCAGTAGCATCAGACTAGATCAGGGCAAAAACATTCAGTACTTC
>TRBV2|TRBD2|-|TRBJ2-7
CASKRGYYEQYF
TGTGCCAGCAAGCGGGGTTACTACGAGCAGTACTTC
>TRBV4-1|-|medium-sized|TRBJ1-1
CASSRLLNTEAFF
TGCGCCAGCAGCCGATTGTTGAACACTGAAGCTTTCTTT
>TRBV19|TRBD1|few|TRBJ1-5
CASRRDRTSNQPQHF
TGTGCCAGTAGAAGGGACAGGACTAGCAATCAGCCCCAGCATTTT
>TRBV20-1|-|-|TRBJ2-3
CSASRTDTQYF
TGCAGTGCTTCTAGGACGGATACGCAGTATTTT
>TRBV6-1|-|-|TRBJ1-6
CASSGLCLSPLHF
TGTGCCAGCAGTGGTTTGTGCCTTTCACCCCTCCACTTT
>TRBV4-3|-|-|TRBJ1-4
CASSQKTASNEKLFF
TGCGCCAGCAGCCAAAAGACAGCCAGTAATGAAAAACTGTTTTTT
>TRBV11-3|TRBD2|-|TRBJ2-7
CASSLSVAGVGEQYF
TGTGCCAGCAGCTTATCGGTAGCGGGAGTGGGAGAGCAGTACTTC
>TRBV7-9|-|-|TRBJ1-2
CASSSGHPAGYTF
TGTGCCAGCAGCTCAGGACACCCAGCAGGCTACACCTTC
>TRBV18|-|-|TRBJ1-1
CASSPSGGPEAFF
TGTGCCAGCTCACCATCTGGGGGTCCTGAAGCTTTCTTT
>TRBV5-1|TRBD2|-|TRBJ2-7
CASSLTTSGEYEQYF
TGCGCCAGCAGCCTGACCACTAGCGGGGAGTACGAGCAGTACTTC
>TRBV7-9|-|-|TRBJ2-7
CASSSFGGKNSYEQYF
TGTGCCAGCAGTTCCTTCGGGGGAAAGAACTCCTACGAGCAGTACTTC
>TRBV7-2|-|-|TRBJ1-2
CASSSGSQTSGYTF
TGTGCCAGCAGCTCGGGATCCCAGACCTCTGGCTACACCTTC
>TRBV7-2|TRBD1|few|TRBJ2-3
CASSGTGTGNRQYF
TGTGCCAGCAGCGGCACCGGGACAGGGAATAGGCAGTATTTT
>TRBV5-6|TRBD1|few|TRBJ1-2
CASSRQMDRGGGYTF
TGTGCCAGCAGCCGACAGATGGACAGGGGGGGAGGCTACACCTTC
>TRBV6-1|-|-|TRBJ1-2
CASRGSGQNYGYTF
TGTGCCAGCAGGGGGAGCGGGCAGAACTATGGCTACACCTTC
>TRBV11-2|TRBD1|-|TRBJ2-5
CASSLETGGKETQYF
TGTGCCAGCAGCTTGGAGACAGGGGGCAAAGAGACCCAGTACTTC
>TRBV5-1|TRBD1|-|TRBJ1-2
CASSLGTGQYGYTF
TGCGCCAGCAGCTTGGGGACAGGGCAATATGGCTACACCTTC
>TRBV2|-|-|TRBJ2-7
CASSERTAPYEQYF
TGTGCCAGCAGTGAGAGGACGGCCCCTTACGAGCAGTACTTC
>TRBV7-9|-|-|TRBJ2-3
CASSLESRQDTQYF
TGTGCCAGCAGCTTAGAATCTCGCCAAGATACGCAGTATTTT
>TRBV4-2|TRBD1|-|TRBJ1-1
CASSQEGGRMNTEAFF
TGTGCCAGCAGCCAAGAAGGGGGCAGGATGAACACTGAAGCTTTCTTT
>TRBV29-1|-|-|TRBJ1-1
CSAEGGARKAFF
TGCAGCGCCGAAGGGGGGGCCCGAAAAGCTTTCTTT
>TRBV4-1|-|once|TRBJ1-2
CASSLRRRDNYGYTF
TGCGCCAGCAGCCTGCGGCGGAGAGATAACTATGGCTACACCTTC
>TRBV11-1|TRBD2|-|TRBJ2-5
CASSLTASGLPQETQYF
TGTGCCAGCAGCTTAACCGCTAGCGGCCTCCCCCAAGAGACCCAGTACTTC
>TRBV6-4|-|-|TRBJ1-5
CASSESRRTISNQPQHF
TGTGCCAGCAGTGAAAGCCGACGGACTATAAGCAATCAGCCCCAGCATTTT
>TRBV18|-|-|TRBJ1-6
CASSQREDSPLHF
TGTGCCAGCTCCCAAAGGGAGGATTCACCCCTCCACTTT
>TRBV30|-|-|TRBJ1-5
CAWSAIGLNQPQHF
TGTGCCTGGAGTGCCATAGGCCTCAATCAGCCCCAGCATTTT
>TRBV5-1|-|-|TRBJ2-7
CASSFSPGDSYEQYF
TGCGCCAGCAGCTTTTCACCGGGTGACTCCTACGAGCAGTACTTC
>TRBV5-6|TRBD1|-|TRBJ2-7
CASSLTTGIRPGGYEQYF
TGTGCCAGCAGCTTAACGACAGGGATACGGCCCGGAGGTTACGAGCAGTACTTC
>TRBV27|TRBD2|-|TRBJ2-1
CASSLFPTSGNEQFF
TGTGCCAGCAGTTTATTCCCGACTAGCGGCAATGAGCAGTTCTTC
>TRBV5-4|TRBD1|once|TRBJ2-7
CASSPPGQGAIGEQYF
TGTGCCAGCAGCCCACCGGGACAGGGGGCTATAGGCGAGCAGTACTTC
>TRBV2|-|-|TRBJ1-1
CASSGGPLTEAFF
TGTGCCAGCAGTGGAGGACCGCTCACTGAAGCTTTCTTT
>TRBV5-1|-|-|TRBJ1-1
CASSTTPGPLNTEAFF
TGCGCCAGCAGCACTACTCCTGGACCCTTGAACACTGAAGCTTTCTTT
>TRBV11-2|-|-|TRBJ2-7
CASSYDPGQFYEQYF
TGTGCCAGCAGCTATGACCCCGGACAGTTCTACGAGCAGTACTTC
>TRBV10-1|-|-|TRBJ2-1
CASSENLGGGPSEQFF
TGCGCCAGCAGTGAGAACTTAGGGGGAGGGCCCAGTGAGCAGTTCTTC
>TRBV27|TRBD1|-|TRBJ2-3
CASSRDRSTDTQYF
TGTGCCAGCAGTCGGGACAGGAGCACAGATACGCAGTATTTT
>TRBV7-6|-|-|TRBJ2-1
CASSSGPIRRPSSYNEQFF
TGTGCCAGCAGCTCCGGACCCATCCGCAGGCCATCCTCCTACAATGAGCAGTTCTTC
>TRBV29-1|-|-|TRBJ1-2
CSVANSGGNYGYTF
TGCAGCGTTGCGAACAGTGGTGGGAACTATGGCTACACCTTC
>TRBV19|-|-|TRBJ2-1
CASSWAGSYNEQFF
TGTGCCAGTAGTTGGGCAGGGTCCTACAATGAGCAGTTCTTC
>TRBV19|-|-|TRBJ2-5
CASSWGHKETQYF
TGTGCCAGTAGTTGGGGACACAAAGAGACCCAGTACTTC
>TRBV13|TRBD1|-|TRBJ1-2
CASSSYQPGGGGYTF
TGTGCCAGCAGCTCCTACCAGCCAGGGGGCGGTGGCTACACCTTC
>TRBV10-1|-|-|TRBJ1-4
CASSLKRDGNEKLFF
TGCGCCAGCAGCTTGAAACGGGACGGGAATGAAAAACTGTTTTTT
>TRBV28|-|-|TRBJ1-5
CASSSSSNQPQHF
TGTGCCAGCAGTTCCTCTAGCAATCAGCCCCAGCATTTT
>TRBV19|-|-|TRBJ2-2
CASSIQGLGTGELFF
TGTGCCAGTAGTATTCAGGGTCTCGGTACCGGGGAGCTGTTTTTT
>TRBV7-2|-|-|TRBJ1-2
CASSIQGYGYTF
TGTGCCAGCAGCATTCAGGGTTATGGCTACACCTTC
>TRBV19|TRBD2|-|TRBJ2-5
CASTPGWTSAKGRETQYF
TGTGCCAGTACCCCGGGGTGGACTAGCGCGAAGGGCCGGGAGACCCAGTACTTC
>TRBV7-2|-|-|TRBJ1-1
CASIMSLEAFF
TGTGCCAGCATTATGAGCCTTGAAGCTTTCTTT